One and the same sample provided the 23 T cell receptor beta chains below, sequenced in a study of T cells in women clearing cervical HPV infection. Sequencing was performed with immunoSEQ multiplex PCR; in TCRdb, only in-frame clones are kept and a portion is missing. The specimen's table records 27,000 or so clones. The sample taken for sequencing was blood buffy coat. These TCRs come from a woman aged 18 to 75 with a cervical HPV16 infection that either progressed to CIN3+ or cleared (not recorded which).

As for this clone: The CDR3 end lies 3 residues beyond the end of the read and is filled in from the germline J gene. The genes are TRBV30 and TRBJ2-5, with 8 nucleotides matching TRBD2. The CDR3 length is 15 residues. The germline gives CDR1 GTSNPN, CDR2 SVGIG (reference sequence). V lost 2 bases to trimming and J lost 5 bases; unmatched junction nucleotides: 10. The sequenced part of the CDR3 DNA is TGTGCCTGGAGTCCCCCGGGGGGGCCTTGGGAGACC. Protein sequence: CAWSPPGGPWET. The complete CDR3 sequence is CAWSPPGGPWETQYF.

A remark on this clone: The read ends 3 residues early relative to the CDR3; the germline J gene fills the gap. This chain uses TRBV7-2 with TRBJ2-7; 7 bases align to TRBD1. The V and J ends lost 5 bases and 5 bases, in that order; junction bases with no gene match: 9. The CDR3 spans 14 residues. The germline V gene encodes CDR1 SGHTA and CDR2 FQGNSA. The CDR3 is CASSPMDRSNEQYF. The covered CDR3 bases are TGTGCCAGCAGCCCGATGGACAGGTCTAACGAG.

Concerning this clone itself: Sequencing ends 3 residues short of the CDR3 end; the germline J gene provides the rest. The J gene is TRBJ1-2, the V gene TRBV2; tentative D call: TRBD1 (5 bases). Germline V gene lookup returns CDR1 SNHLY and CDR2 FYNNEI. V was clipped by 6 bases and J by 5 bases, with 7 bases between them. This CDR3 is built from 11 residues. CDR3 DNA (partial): TGTGCCAGCAGAGGGGATTATGGC. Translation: CASRGDYG. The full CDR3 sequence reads CASRGDYGYTF.

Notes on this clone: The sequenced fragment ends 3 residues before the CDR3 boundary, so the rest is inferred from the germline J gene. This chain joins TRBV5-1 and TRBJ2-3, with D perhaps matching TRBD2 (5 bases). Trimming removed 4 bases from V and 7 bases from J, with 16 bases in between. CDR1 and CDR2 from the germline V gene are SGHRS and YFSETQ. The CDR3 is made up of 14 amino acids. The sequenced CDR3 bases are TGCGCCAGCAGCCGGACTGTCCCTCAATATACG. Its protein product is CASSRTVPQYT. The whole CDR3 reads CASSRTVPQYTQYF.

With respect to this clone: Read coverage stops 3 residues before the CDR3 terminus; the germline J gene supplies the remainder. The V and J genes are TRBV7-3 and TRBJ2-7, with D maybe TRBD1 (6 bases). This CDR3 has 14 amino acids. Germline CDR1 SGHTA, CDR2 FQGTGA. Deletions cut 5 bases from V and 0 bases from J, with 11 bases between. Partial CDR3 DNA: TGTGCCAGCAGCCCTACAGGGAGCTCCTACGAG. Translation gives CASSPTGSSYE. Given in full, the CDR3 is CASSPTGSSYEQYF.

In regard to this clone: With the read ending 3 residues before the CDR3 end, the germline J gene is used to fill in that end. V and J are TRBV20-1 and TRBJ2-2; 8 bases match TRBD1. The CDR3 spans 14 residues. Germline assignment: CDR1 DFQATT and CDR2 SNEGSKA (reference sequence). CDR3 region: CSAITRDRNSPLFF. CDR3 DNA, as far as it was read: TGCAGTGCCATCACCCGGGACAGGAATTCACCG.

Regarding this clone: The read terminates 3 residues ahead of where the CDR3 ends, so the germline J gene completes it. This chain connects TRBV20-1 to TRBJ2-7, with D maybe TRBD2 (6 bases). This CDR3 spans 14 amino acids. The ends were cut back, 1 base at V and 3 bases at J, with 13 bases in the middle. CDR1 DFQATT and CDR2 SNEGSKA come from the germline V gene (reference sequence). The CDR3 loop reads CSARGSTGDYEQYF. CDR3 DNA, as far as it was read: TGCAGTGCTAGAGGTTCCACGGGGGACTACGAG.

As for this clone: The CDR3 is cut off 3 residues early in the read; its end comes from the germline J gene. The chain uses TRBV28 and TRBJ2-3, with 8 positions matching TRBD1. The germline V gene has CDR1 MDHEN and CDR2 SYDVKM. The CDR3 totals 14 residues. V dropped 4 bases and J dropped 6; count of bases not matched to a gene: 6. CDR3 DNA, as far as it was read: TGTGCCAGCAGTTCGGGACAGGTTGGGGATACG. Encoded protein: CASSSGQVGDT. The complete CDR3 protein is CASSSGQVGDTQYF.

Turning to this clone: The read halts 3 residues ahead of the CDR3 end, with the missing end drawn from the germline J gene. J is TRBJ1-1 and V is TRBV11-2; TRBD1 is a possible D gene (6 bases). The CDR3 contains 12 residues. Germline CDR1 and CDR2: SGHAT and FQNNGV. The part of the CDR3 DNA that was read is TGTGCCAGCAGCTTAGGAACAGGGACG. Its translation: CASSLGTGT. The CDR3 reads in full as CASSLGTGTAFF. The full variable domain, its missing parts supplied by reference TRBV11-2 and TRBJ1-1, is EAGVAQSPRYKIIEKRQSVAFWCNPISGHATLYWYQQILGQGPKLLIQFQNNGVVDDSQLPKDRFSAERLKGVDSTLKIQPAKLEDSAVYLCASSLGTGTAFFGQGTRLTVV.

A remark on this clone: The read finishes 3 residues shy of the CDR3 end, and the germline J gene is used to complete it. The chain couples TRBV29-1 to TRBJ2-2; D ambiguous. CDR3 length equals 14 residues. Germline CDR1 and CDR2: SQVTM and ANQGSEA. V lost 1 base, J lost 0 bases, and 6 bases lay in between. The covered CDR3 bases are TGCAGCGTTGAAGGGCCAGCGAACACCGGGGAG. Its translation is CSVEGPANTGE. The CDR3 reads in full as CSVEGPANTGELFF.

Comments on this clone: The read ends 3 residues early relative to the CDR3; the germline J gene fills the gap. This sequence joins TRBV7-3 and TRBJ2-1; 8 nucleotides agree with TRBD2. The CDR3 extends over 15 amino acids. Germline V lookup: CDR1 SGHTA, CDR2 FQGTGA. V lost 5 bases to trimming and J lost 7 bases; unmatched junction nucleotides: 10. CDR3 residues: CASSPAGGRKNEQFF. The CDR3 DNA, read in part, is TGTGCCAGCAGCCCTGCGGGGGGAAGAAAGAATGAG. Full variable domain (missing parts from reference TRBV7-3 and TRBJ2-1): GAGVSQTPSNKVTEKGKYVELRCDPISGHTALYWYRQSLGQGPEFLIYFQGTGAADDSGLPNDRFFAVRPEGSVSTLKIQRTERGDSAVYLCASSPAGGRKNEQFFGPGTRLTVL.

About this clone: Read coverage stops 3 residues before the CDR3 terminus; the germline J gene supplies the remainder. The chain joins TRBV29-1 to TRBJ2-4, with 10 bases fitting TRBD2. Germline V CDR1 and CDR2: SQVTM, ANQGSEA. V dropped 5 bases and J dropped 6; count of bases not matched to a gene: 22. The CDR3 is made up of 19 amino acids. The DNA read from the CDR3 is TGCAGCGTTTGGAGGGGGGTTCTAGCGGGGGTTTTCACTATAAACATT. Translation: CSVWRGVLAGVFTINI. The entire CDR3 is CSVWRGVLAGVFTINIQYF.

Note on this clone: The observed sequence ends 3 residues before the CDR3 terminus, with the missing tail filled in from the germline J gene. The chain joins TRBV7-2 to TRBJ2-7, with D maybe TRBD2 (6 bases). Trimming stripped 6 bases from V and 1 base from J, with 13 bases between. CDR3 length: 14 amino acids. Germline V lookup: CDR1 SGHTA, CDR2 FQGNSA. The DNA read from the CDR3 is TGTGCCAGCAGTAAATTGACTAGTTCCTACGAG. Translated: CASSKLTSSYE. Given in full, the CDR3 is CASSKLTSSYEQYF.

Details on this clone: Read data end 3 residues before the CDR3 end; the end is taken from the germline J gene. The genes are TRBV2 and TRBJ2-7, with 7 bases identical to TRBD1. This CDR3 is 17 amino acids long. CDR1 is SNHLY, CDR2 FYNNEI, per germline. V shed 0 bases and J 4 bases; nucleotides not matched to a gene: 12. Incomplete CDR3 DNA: TGTGCCAGCAGTGAAGCCTTTAGGACAGGAGGACTTTACGAG. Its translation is CASSEAFRTGGLYE. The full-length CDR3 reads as CASSEAFRTGGLYEQYF.

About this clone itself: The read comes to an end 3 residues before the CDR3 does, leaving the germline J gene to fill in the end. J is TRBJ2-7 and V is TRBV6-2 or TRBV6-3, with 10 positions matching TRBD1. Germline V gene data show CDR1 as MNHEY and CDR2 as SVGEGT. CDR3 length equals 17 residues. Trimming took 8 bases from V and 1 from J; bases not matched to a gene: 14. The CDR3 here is CASSRDRGLTASYEQYF. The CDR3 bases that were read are TGTGCCAGCTCTAGAGACAGGGGGCTCACTGCGTCCTACGAG.

The chain's CDR3 is CASSPPTASGGNSPLHF. CDR3 bases read: TGCGCCAGCAGCCCTCCCACCGCGTCGGGCGGGAATTCACCC. The gene calls are TRBV5-1 and TRBJ1-6, with D unclear. Read data end 3 residues before the CDR3 end; the end is taken from the germline J gene. Trimming cost V 4 bases and J 7 bases, with 21 bases left between them. Germline lookup yields CDR1 SGHRS and CDR2 YFSETQ. The CDR3 runs to 17 residues.

Here the CDR3 reads CASRFDRVEETQYF. Partial CDR3 DNA: TGCGCCAGCAGATTCGACAGGGTTGAGGAGACC. The chain has TRBV5-1 and TRBJ2-5, with 7 bases identical to TRBD1. The read ends 3 residues early relative to the CDR3; the germline J gene fills the gap. V was pared by 5 bases and J by 5 bases, with 9 bases of the junction left unmatched. The CDR3 totals 14 residues. Germline assignment: CDR1 SGHRS and CDR2 YFSETQ.

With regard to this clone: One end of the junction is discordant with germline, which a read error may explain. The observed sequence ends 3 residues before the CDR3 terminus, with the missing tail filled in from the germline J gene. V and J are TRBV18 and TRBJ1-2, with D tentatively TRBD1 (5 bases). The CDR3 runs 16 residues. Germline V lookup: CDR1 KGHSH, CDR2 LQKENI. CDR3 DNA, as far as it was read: TGTGCCAGCTCCCCACTAGGGACTAGCGGGCAAGAGACC. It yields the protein CASSPLGTSGQET. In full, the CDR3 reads CASSPLGTSGQETYTF.

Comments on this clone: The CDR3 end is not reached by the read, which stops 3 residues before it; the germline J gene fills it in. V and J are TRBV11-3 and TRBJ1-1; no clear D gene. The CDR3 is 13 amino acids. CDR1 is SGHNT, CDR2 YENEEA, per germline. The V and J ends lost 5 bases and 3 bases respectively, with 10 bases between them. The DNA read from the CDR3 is TGTGCCAGCAGCCCGCGACATGACACTGAA. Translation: CASSPRHDTE. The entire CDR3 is CASSPRHDTEAFF.

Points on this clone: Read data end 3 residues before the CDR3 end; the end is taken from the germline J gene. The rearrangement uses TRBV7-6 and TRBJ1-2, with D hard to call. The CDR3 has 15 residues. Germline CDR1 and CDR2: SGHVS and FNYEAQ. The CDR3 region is CASSLDPLASNDYTF. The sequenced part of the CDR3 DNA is TGTGCCAGCAGCTTAGATCCCCTAGCCTCTAATGAC.

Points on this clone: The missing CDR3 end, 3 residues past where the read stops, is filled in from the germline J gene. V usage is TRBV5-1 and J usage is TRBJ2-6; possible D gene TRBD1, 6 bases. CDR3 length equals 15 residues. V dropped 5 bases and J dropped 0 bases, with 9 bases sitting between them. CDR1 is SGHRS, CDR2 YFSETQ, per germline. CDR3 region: CASSPGVSGANVLTF. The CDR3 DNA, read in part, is TGCGCCAGCAGTCCAGGGGTCTCTGGGGCCAACGTC.

The CDR3: CASSYSRPETQYF. CDR3 DNA (partial): TGTGCCAGCAGTTACTCGAGGCCGGAGACC. The rearrangement joins TRBV6-2 or TRBV6-3 to TRBJ2-5; D gene uncertain. With the read ending 3 residues before the CDR3 end, the germline J gene is used to fill in that end. The germline V and J ends were trimmed by 0 bases and 5 bases, with 7 bases remaining between them. There are 13 residues in the CDR3. Looked up from germline, CDR1 is MNHEY and CDR2 is SVGEGT.

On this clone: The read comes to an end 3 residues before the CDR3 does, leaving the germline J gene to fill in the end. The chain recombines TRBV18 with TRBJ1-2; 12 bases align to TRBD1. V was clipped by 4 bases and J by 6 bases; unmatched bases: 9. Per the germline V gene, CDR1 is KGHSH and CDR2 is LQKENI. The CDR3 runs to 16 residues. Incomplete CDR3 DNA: TGTGCCAGCTCACTTTCTACCGGGACAGGGGGCGATGGC. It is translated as CASSLSTGTGGDG. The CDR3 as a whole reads CASSLSTGTGGDGYTF.